This entry lists 26 T cell receptor beta chains sequenced from one sample in a study of cytomegalovirus exposure and HLA in healthy donors. 13 Jbeta primers and 60 Vbeta primers were used for the PCR. Generated by immunoSEQ multiplex PCR, the TCRdb table keeps only in-frame clones and is missing some. In the table there are more than 110,000 clones, 70% to 75% of which are singletons. Sequenced: PBMCs. Receptors were obtained from a woman in her twenties or thirties in good health and CMV-seronegative.

With regard to this clone: The identical CDR3 is also encoded by other nucleotide sequences in the sample. The rearrangement joins TRBV6-5 to TRBJ1-1; D is ambiguous. Germline CDR1 is MNHEY and CDR2 is SVGAGI. The germline V and J ends were trimmed by 2 bases and 1 base, with 5 bases remaining between them. CDR3 size: 13 residues. CDR3 amino acids: CASSYGQNTEAFF. In DNA form, the CDR3 reads TGTGCCAGCAGTTACGGGCAGAACACTGAAGCTTTCTTT.

The CDR3 DNA is TGTGCCATCAGTAGCGGGGGAACCTACGAGCAGTACGTC. It yields the protein CAISSGGTYEQYV. The chain has TRBV10-3 and TRBJ2-7; 8 nucleotides align to TRBD2. Trimming took 5 bases from V and 2 from J; bases not matched to a gene: 2. Germline loops: CDR1 ENHRY, CDR2 SYGVKD. The length of the CDR3 is 13 residues.

The chain carries TRBV19 and TRBJ1-2; tentative D call: TRBD1 (5 bases). V lost 7 bases, J lost 10 bases, and 13 bases lay in between. The CDR3 is 11 residues long. Germline CDR1 is LNHDA and CDR2 is SQIVND (reference sequence). In DNA, the CDR3 is TGTGCCAGTACCCAGGGTCCCCTCTACACCTTC. This sequence encodes CASTQGPLYTF.

The V gene is TRBV28, the J gene TRBJ2-1; the match to TRBD1 covers 7 bases. V lost 3 bases and J lost 3; bases outside the gene matches: 8. The germline CDR1 and CDR2 sequences are MDHEN and SYDVKM. The CDR3 contains 16 residues. The CDR3 sequence: CASSFFPGTVYNEQFF. In nucleotides, the CDR3 is TGTGCCAGCAGTTTCTTTCCCGGGACAGTCTACAATGAGCAGTTCTTC.

The table lists this clone with a few counts. This chain uses TRBV7-3 with TRBJ2-3; D is possibly TRBD2 (6 bases). Germline V gives CDR1 SGHTA, CDR2 FQGTGA. This CDR3 has 14 amino acids. V gave up 4 bases and J gave up 1 base, with 9 bases separating them. The CDR3 sequence: CASSSGAGTDTQYF. As DNA, the CDR3 is TGTGCCAGCAGCTCGGGAGCGGGCACAGATACGCAGTATTTT.

The chain carries TRBV6-5 and TRBJ1-2; no reliable D call. The germline V and J ends were trimmed by 6 bases and 7 bases, with 15 bases remaining between them. Germline CDR1 MNHEY, CDR2 SVGAGI. The CDR3 is 13 residues long. For the CDR3, the DNA is TGTGCCAGCAGCGTTCGGAGGCGGGGTGGCTACACCTTC. Translating gives CASSVRRRGGYTF.

This clone came up a few times. The chain joins TRBV7-6 to TRBJ2-5; D is unclear. V was clipped by 0 bases and J by 1 base, with 9 bases between them. The CDR3 runs 15 residues. Germline assignment: CDR1 SGHVS and CDR2 FNYEAQ. In DNA form, the CDR3 reads TGTGCCAGCAGCTTAGCGCGCGGTTCCCAAGAGACCCAGTACTTC. It encodes CASSLARGSQETQYF.

The chain carries TRBV5-1 and TRBJ2-7; D call uncertain. V was clipped by 0 bases and J by 4 bases, with 5 bases between them. In germline, CDR1 is SGHRS, CDR2 YFSETQ. The CDR3 extends over 12 amino acids. The CDR3 loop reads CASSLDWYEQYF. The DNA for the CDR3 is TGCGCCAGCAGCTTGGACTGGTACGAGCAGTACTTC.

This clone showed up just a few times. This sample includes further DNA sequences coding for the same CDR3. The CDR3 sequence is CASSYSSGSYNEQFF. DNA of the CDR3: TGTGCCAGCAGTTACTCGAGCGGGAGTTACAATGAGCAGTTCTTC. This sequence joins TRBV6-5 and TRBJ2-1; 8 positions agree with TRBD2. The trim removed 0 bases at V and 4 bases at J, leaving 2 bases unmatched. Looked up from germline, CDR1 is MNHEY and CDR2 is SVGAGI. This CDR3 comprises 15 residues.

In regard to this clone: Other DNA sequences in the sample encode the same CDR3. The chain is built from TRBV5-5 and TRBJ2-1; 12 positions agree with TRBD2. J was trimmed by 7 bases and V by 4 bases; bases with no gene match: 9. CDR1 and CDR2 from the germline V gene are SGHKS and YYEKEE (reference sequence). The CDR3 spans 16 residues. CDR3 coding DNA: TGTGCCAGCAGCAATAATCCTAGCGGGAGGGGTAATGAGCAGTTCTTC. Translated: CASSNNPSGRGNEQFF. Using reference TRBV5-5 and TRBJ2-1 for the parts outside the CDR3, the full variable domain is DAGVTQSPTHLIKTRGQQVTLRCSPISGHKSVSWYQQVLGQGPQFIFQYYEKEERGRGNFPDRFSARQFPNYSSELNVNALLLGDSALYLCASSNNPSGRGNEQFFGPGTRLTVL.

The chain joins TRBV5-6 to TRBJ2-5, with 11 bases matching TRBD2. This CDR3 is 15 amino acids long. The ends lost 3 bases at V and 1 base at J; junction bases unmatched: 2. Germline values: CDR1 SGHDT, CDR2 YYEEEE. CDR3 bases: TGTGCCAGCAGCTCAGGGACTAGCGGCCAAGAGACCCAGTACTTC. Its protein is CASSSGTSGQETQYF.

The rearrangement links TRBV30 to TRBJ2-7; 10 bases line up with TRBD1. Looked up from germline, CDR1 is GTSNPN and CDR2 is SVGIG (reference sequence). CDR3 size: 14 residues. V dropped 4 bases and J dropped 3; count of bases not matched to a gene: 6. CDR3 bases: TGTGCCTGGACCTCCGGGACAGGGGACTACGAGCAGTACTTC. This codes for CAWTSGTGDYEQYF.

This rearrangement joins TRBV2 to TRBJ1-3; TRBD1 matches 7 bases. From germline, CDR1 is SNHLY and CDR2 FYNNEI. V was clipped by 6 bases and J by 4 bases; unmatched bases: 6. CDR3 length: 14 residues. In DNA form, the CDR3 reads TGTGCCAGCAGAAGCGACAGGGCCGGAAACACCATATATTTT. Translated, it gives CASRSDRAGNTIYF.

To note about this clone: Within the sample, other DNA sequences also encode this same CDR3. This sequence joins TRBV5-1 and TRBJ2-2, with 8 positions matching TRBD1. This CDR3 has 14 amino acids. The V gene end was trimmed by 4 bases and the J gene end by 6 bases; junction bases not matched to a gene: 5. Germline CDR1 and CDR2: SGHRS and YFSETQ. This CDR3 reads CASSGQGGPGELFF. Written as DNA, the CDR3 is TGCGCCAGCAGCGGACAGGGAGGCCCCGGGGAGCTGTTTTTT.

The chain has TRBV7-2 and TRBJ2-4; TRBD2 matches 15 bases. CDR3 size: 15 residues. Germline V gene lookup returns CDR1 SGHTA and CDR2 FQGNSA. V lost 3 bases, J lost 9 bases, and 3 bases stayed unmatched. This chain's CDR3 is CASSFGLAGGSIQYF. CDR3 coding DNA: TGTGCCAGCAGCTTCGGACTAGCGGGGGGGTCCATTCAGTACTTC.

This clone has a handful of counts. The chain carries TRBV19 and TRBJ2-1; weak D call: TRBD1 (5 bases). The germline V gene has CDR1 LNHDA and CDR2 SQIVND (reference sequence). This CDR3 is 12 amino acids long. The V end lost 5 bases, the J end lost 4 bases, and 6 bases lay between the germline ends. The CDR3 DNA sequence: TGTGCCAGTAGTGACAGATACAATGAGCAGTTCTTC. This encodes CASSDRYNEQFF.

The chain employs TRBV28 and TRBJ1-3, with D unclear. V was cut by 3 bases and J by 3 bases, with 12 bases left in between. Germline CDR1 reads MDHEN; CDR2 reads SYDVKM. The CDR3 spans 15 residues. CDR3 sequence reads: CASSFIGEGGNTIYF. The CDR3 nucleotides read TGTGCCAGCAGTTTTATCGGGGAAGGTGGAAACACCATATATTTT.

This clone was detected a few times. The rearrangement links TRBV28 to TRBJ1-2; 9 nucleotides match TRBD1. The CDR3 totals 13 residues. Per the germline V gene, CDR1 is MDHEN and CDR2 is SYDVKM. V was clipped by 7 bases and J by 4 bases; unmatched bases: 4. The CDR3 sequence is CASKEGQGYGYTF. Here the CDR3 DNA reads TGTGCCAGCAAAGAGGGACAGGGCTATGGCTACACCTTC.

With respect to this clone: One end of the junction is discordant with germline, which a read error may explain. J is TRBJ2-5 and V is TRBV7-7; the match to TRBD1 covers 8 bases. The CDR3 runs to 15 residues. CDR1 is SSHAT and CDR2 is FNYEAQ in the germline V gene (reference sequence). CDR3 in amino acids: CASSLAATGGETQYF. The CDR3 DNA sequence: TGTGCTAGCAGCTTAGCGGCTACAGGGGGAGAGACCCAGTACTTC.

The V call is TRBV6-5, the J call TRBJ2-3; the match to TRBD1 covers 8 bases. The J segment lost 2 bases and the V segment lost 6 bases, leaving 7 bases of the junction unmatched. Germline loops: CDR1 MNHEY, CDR2 SVGAGI. This CDR3 has 15 residues. The CDR3 DNA is TGTGCCAGCAGCCGCGACAGGGGTCACACAGATACGCAGTATTTT. Translation: CASSRDRGHTDTQYF.

The sample holds a few counts of this clone. V usage is TRBV30 and J usage is TRBJ2-5, with 8 bases that match TRBD2. Germline CDR1 reads GTSNPN; CDR2 reads SVGIG (reference sequence). The CDR3 loop spans 14 amino acids. The V gene end was trimmed by 1 base and the J gene end by 2 bases; junction bases not matched to a gene: 3. CDR3 region: CAWSGAGAQETQYF. In nucleotides, the CDR3 is TGTGCCTGGAGTGGAGCGGGGGCGCAAGAGACCCAGTACTTC.

The chain carries TRBV4-2 and TRBJ1-5; TRBD1 agrees at 10 bases. Germline CDR1 reads LGHNA; CDR2 reads YNFKEQ. V lost 4 bases to trimming and J lost 0 bases; unmatched junction nucleotides: 12. The CDR3 contains 19 residues. CDR3 coding DNA: TGTGCCAGCAGCCCGCAGGGGACAGGGGCGAAGTATAGCAATCAGCCCCAGCATTTT. This codes for CASSPQGTGAKYSNQPQHF.

This clone was seen just once. The chain couples TRBV25-1 to TRBJ2-3, with 7 bases matching TRBD2. Trimming cost V 8 bases and J 1 base; bases outside gene matches: 3. Per germline, CDR1 MGHDK and CDR2 SYGVNS. This CDR3 contains 13 residues. CDR3 coding DNA: TGTGCCAGCTACGGGAGGCGCACAGATACGCAGTATTTT. It is translated as CASYGRRTDTQYF.

The chain is built from TRBV4-1 and TRBJ2-3, with TRBD1 matching 7 bases. The V gene's germline CDR1 is MGHRA and CDR2 YSYEKL. This CDR3 region has 16 residues. J gave up 1 base and V 1 base, and 5 bases lay outside the gene matches. The CDR3 region is CASSQAGQTRTDTQYF. The DNA for the CDR3 is TGCGCCAGCAGCCAAGCGGGACAGACGCGCACAGATACGCAGTATTTT.

The chain couples TRBV29-1 to TRBJ2-1, with 7 bases fitting TRBD2. CDR3 length: 11 amino acids. Trimming at V came to 7 bases and at J to 5 bases, leaving 2 bases not matched to a gene. In germline, CDR1 is SQVTM, CDR2 ANQGSEA. CDR3 residues: CSGAGDNEQFF. CDR3 bases: TGCAGCGGGGCGGGGGACAATGAGCAGTTCTTC.

The CDR3 sequence is CASSLVTVQYEQYF. The CDR3, as DNA: TGTGCCAGCAGCTTAGTGACAGTCCAATACGAGCAGTACTTC. The genes are TRBV7-8 and TRBJ2-7, with a possible D match to TRBD1 (5 bases). With 1 base removed from V and 4 bases from J, the gap between germline ends came to 11 bases. CDR3 length: 14 residues. Per germline, CDR1 SGHVS and CDR2 FQNEAQ.